The 6 T cell receptor beta chains given below trace back to one sample, sequenced in a study of cytomegalovirus exposure and HLA in healthy donors. Use of 60 Vbeta and 13 Jbeta primers characterized the PCR. This table comes from immunoSEQ multiplex PCR, and its TCRdb copy is limited to in-frame clones, with some not included. The repertoire holds around 150,000 clones, with about 80% as singletons. The sequenced sample consisted of PBMCs. The source is a man between 35 and 55 years old in good health and CMV-seropositive.

This clone was recorded only once. The V and J genes are TRBV30 and TRBJ1-1, with 7 bases fitting TRBD1. The CDR3 runs to 16 residues. V was pared by 1 base and J by 0 bases, with 8 bases of the junction left unmatched. CDR1 is GTSNPN, CDR2 SVGIG, per germline (reference sequence). CDR3 region: CAWSGGTVSMNTEAFF. In DNA form, the CDR3 reads TGTGCCTGGAGTGGTGGGACAGTCTCGATGAACACTGAAGCTTTCTTT. Full variable domain (rest looked up from reference TRBV30 and TRBJ1-1): SQTIHQWPATLVQPVGSPLSLECTVEGTSNPNLYWYRQAAGRGLQLLFYSVGIGQISSEVPQNLSASRPQDRQFILSSKKLLLSDSGFYLCAWSGGTVSMNTEAFFGQGTRLTVV.

V usage is TRBV30 and J usage is TRBJ2-3; 9 bases are a match to TRBD2. CDR3 length: 14 amino acids. V was clipped by 5 bases and J by 5 bases; unmatched bases: 8. Germline V lookup: CDR1 GTSNPN, CDR2 SVGIG (reference sequence). As DNA, the CDR3 is TGTGCCTGGCACCCTGGACTAGCGCGAGATACGCAGTATTTT. Protein: CAWHPGLARDTQYF. The variable domain in full, completed from reference TRBV30 and TRBJ2-3, reads SQTIHQWPATLVQPVGSPLSLECTVEGTSNPNLYWYRQAAGRGLQLLFYSVGIGQISSEVPQNLSASRPQDRQFILSSKKLLLSDSGFYLCAWHPGLARDTQYFGPGTRLTVL.

As for this clone: Germline and junction disagree at one end, which may indicate a read error. The V and J genes are TRBV6-5 and TRBJ1-2, with D perhaps matching TRBD1 (5 bases). There are 13 residues in the CDR3. Germline V gene data show CDR1 as MNHEY and CDR2 as SVGAGI. The CDR3 reads CASSYSGAYGYAF. Here the CDR3 DNA reads TGTGCCAGCAGTTACTCAGGGGCCTATGGCTACGCCTTC.

V usage is TRBV6-5 and J usage is TRBJ2-7; TRBD2 might be the D (5 bases). Per the germline V gene, CDR1 is MNHEY and CDR2 is SVGAGI. The CDR3 covers 12 residues. V was shortened by 9 bases and J by 3 bases, with 12 bases between the two germline ends. The CDR3, as DNA: TGTGCCAGGTTGGTTCGGGACTACGAGCAGTACTTC. As protein: CARLVRDYEQYF.

The rearrangement uses TRBV19 and TRBJ1-1; weak D call: TRBD1 (5 bases). Germline loops: CDR1 LNHDA, CDR2 SQIVND (reference sequence). Trimming stripped 9 bases from V and 4 bases from J, with 15 bases between. The CDR3 is 13 amino acids. The CDR3 coding sequence is TGTGCCAGCTTGGGGCAGTTGATCACTGAAGCTTTCTTT. It translates to CASLGQLITEAFF.

The V gene is TRBV6-1, the J gene TRBJ2-1; 7 positions match TRBD1. Germline CDR1 MNHNS, CDR2 SASEGT. The CDR3 runs 15 residues. Germline trimming cut 6 bases from V and 6 bases from J; bases unmatched to any gene: 11. The CDR3 here is CASRNDRERRNEQFF. CDR3 DNA sequence: TGTGCCAGCAGAAACGACAGGGAACGCCGCAATGAGCAGTTCTTC.